These T cell receptor beta chains were read from a single sample in a study of CD8 T cells in ankylosing spondylitis. MiXCR, run by TCRdb on the 5' RACE reads, gives a single entry per CDR3 protein. The data hold roughly 35,000 distinct CDR3 sequences, with approximately 11% observed a single time. Sequencing was done on a sample of synovial fluid, either unsorted or a sorted T cell fraction (not recorded which). All receptors derive from a male donor with ankylosing spondylitis. Both conserved end residues are part of each CDR3. A D gene is named only where the DNA matches it firmly. Size is stated for part of the rows, as once, few or many counts, or as a class when the clone is expanded.

cdr3_aa	cdr3_nt	j_call	clone_size	d_call	cdr3_length	v_call
CASSPRDRGQYEQYF	TGTGCCAGCAGCCCGCGGGACAGGGGGCAGTACGAGCAGTACTTC	TRBJ2-7	.	TRBD1	15	TRBV9
CASSRSNSPLHF	TGTGCCAGCAGCCGCAGTAATTCACCCCTCCACTTT	TRBJ1-6	.	.	12	TRBV7-6
CASSMLATGELFF	TGTGCCAGCAGTATGCTAGCGACCGGGGAGCTGTTTTTT	TRBJ2-2	many	.	13	TRBV6-4
CATSDRGGRQPQHF	TGTGCCACCAGTGATCGTGGGGGCCGGCAGCCCCAGCATTTT	TRBJ1-5	few	.	14	TRBV24-1
CASSLLAGGSNEQFF	TGTGCCAGCAGTTTACTAGCGGGAGGGAGCAATGAGCAGTTCTTC	TRBJ2-1	many	TRBD2	15	TRBV27
CASSFPPGQANQETQYF	TGCGCCAGCAGCTTCCCCCCTGGACAGGCGAACCAAGAGACCCAGTACTTC	TRBJ2-5	.	TRBD1	17	TRBV5-1
CASSQALAGHEQYF	TGTGCCAGCAGCCAAGCGTTGGCGGGCCACGAGCAGTACTTC	TRBJ2-7	few	.	14	TRBV3-1
CASSPQGRGYEQYF	TGTGCCAGCAGCCCCCAGGGGAGGGGCTACGAGCAGTACTTC	TRBJ2-7	few	.	14	TRBV7-8
CSARNPRGGSSYNSPLHF	TGCAGTGCTAGAAACCCCCGAGGGGGGAGCTCCTATAATTCACCCCTCCACTTT	TRBJ1-6	many	.	18	TRBV20-1
CASSLGRLAGASYF	TGTGCCAGCAGCTTAGGACGACTAGCGGGAGCTTCGTACTTC	TRBJ2-7	many	TRBD2	14	TRBV7-2
CATHGAVGNEQFF	TGTGCCACCCATGGGGCCGTTGGGAATGAGCAGTTCTTC	TRBJ2-1	few	.	13	TRBV10-3
CSVGRTGRLAGGPTYEQYF	TGCAGCGTTGGGCGGACAGGGCGGCTAGCGGGAGGACCAACCTACGAGCAGTACTTC	TRBJ2-7	.	TRBD2	19	TRBV29-1
CASSILSGRAHEQYF	TGTGCCAGCAGCATCCTTAGCGGGAGGGCCCACGAGCAGTACTTC	TRBJ2-7	.	TRBD2	15	TRBV28
CASSPAIWSSYNEQFF	TGTGCCAGCTCACCGGCTATTTGGAGTTCCTACAATGAGCAGTTCTTC	TRBJ2-1	many	.	16	TRBV18
CASSSTPPQGTSGNTIYF	TGTGCCAGTAGTTCCACGCCCCCCCAGGGTACGTCCGGAAACACCATATATTTT	TRBJ1-3	many	.	18	TRBV19
CASSQPLAGVSYNEQFF	TGTGCCAGCAGCCAACCACTAGCGGGAGTCTCCTACAATGAGCAGTTCTTC	TRBJ2-1	many	TRBD2	17	TRBV3-1
CASSYSNRAPGDF	TGTGCCAGCAGTTACTCGAACCGGGCGCCCGGGGACTTC	TRBJ2-5	.	.	13	TRBV6-2/TRBV6-3
CASSPESTGRNNEQFF	TGTGCCAGCTCACCAGAATCAACAGGGCGTAACAATGAGCAGTTCTTC	TRBJ2-1	.	.	16	TRBV18
CSAGQNYGYTF	TGCAGTGCTGGACAGAACTATGGCTACACCTTC	TRBJ1-2	many	.	11	TRBV20-1
CASTRTGELFF	TGTGCCAGCACCCGTACCGGGGAGCTGTTTTTT	TRBJ2-2	.	.	11	TRBV12-3/TRBV12-4
CASSSDISYEQYF	TGTGCCAGCAGCTCCGACATCTCCTACGAGCAGTACTTC	TRBJ2-7	many	.	13	TRBV9
CASSIIPKLYEQYF	TGTGCCAGCAGCATCATACCAAAGCTCTACGAGCAGTACTTC	TRBJ2-7	.	.	14	TRBV28
CSARDLRDTVHEQYF	TGCAGTGCTAGAGATCTCCGGGACACAGTCCACGAGCAGTACTTC	TRBJ2-7	few	.	15	TRBV20-1
CASSLVVLPYEQYF	TGTGCCAGCAGCTTAGTTGTATTGCCCTACGAGCAGTACTTC	TRBJ2-7	few	.	14	TRBV7-2
CASGTPRNSPLHF	TGTGCCAGCGGGACCCCGCGGAATTCACCCCTCCACTTT	TRBJ1-6	many	.	13	TRBV3-1
CASSPLVLGETQYF	TGTGCCAGCAGTCCGCTAGTATTGGGAGAGACCCAGTACTTC	TRBJ2-5	few	.	14	TRBV6-1
CASSLLAGGYNEQFF	TGTGCCAGCAGTCTGCTAGCGGGGGGGTACAATGAGCAGTTCTTC	TRBJ2-1	.	TRBD2	15	TRBV27
CASSPKRQGMRLAGDDEQFF	TGTGCCAGCAGCCCAAAACGTCAGGGGATGAGACTAGCGGGAGATGATGAGCAGTTCTTC	TRBJ2-1	.	TRBD2	20	TRBV7-8
CASSLLAGVGNEQFF	TGTGCCAGCAGCCTTCTAGCGGGAGTTGGTAATGAGCAGTTCTTC	TRBJ2-1	.	TRBD2	15	TRBV6-2/TRBV6-3
CSVRDRVQETQYF	TGCAGCGTGAGGGACAGGGTCCAAGAGACCCAGTACTTC	TRBJ2-5	few	TRBD1	13	TRBV29-1
CSVRDKYEQYF	TGCAGCGTCCGGGACAAGTACGAGCAGTACTTC	TRBJ2-7	many	.	11	TRBV29-1
CASSSARSYEQFF	TGTGCCAGCAGCAGTGCGCGTTCCTATGAGCAGTTCTTC	TRBJ2-1	.	.	13	TRBV11-2
CASSRLGTGELFF	TGTGCCAGCTCCCGCCTTGGCACCGGGGAGCTGTTTTTT	TRBJ2-2	few	.	13	TRBV2
CASSPGTASTDTQYF	TGTGCCAGTAGTCCTGGGACAGCAAGCACAGATACGCAGTATTTT	TRBJ2-3	many	TRBD1	15	TRBV19
CATSDSAGVYDEQFF	TGTGCCACCAGTGATTCGGCAGGGGTTTACGATGAGCAGTTCTTC	TRBJ2-1	many	.	15	TRBV24-1
CSVEERNNEQFF	TGCAGCGTTGAAGAGCGTAACAATGAGCAGTTCTTC	TRBJ2-1	few	.	12	TRBV29-1
CASSIRLAGVEDEQYF	TGTGCCAGTAGTATCAGACTAGCGGGAGTAGAAGACGAGCAGTACTTC	TRBJ2-7	many	TRBD2	16	TRBV19
CASSLGLAGTTGQFF	TGTGCCAGCAGCCTCGGACTAGCGGGAACTACTGGGCAGTTCTTC	TRBJ2-1	.	TRBD2	15	TRBV9